The 13 T cell receptor beta chains below come from one sample, sequenced in a study of OX40 agonist ivuxolimab in advanced cancers. Sequencing was performed with immunoSEQ multiplex PCR; in TCRdb, only in-frame clones are kept and a portion is missing. This sample has under 90,000 clones, with around 85% found just once. Sequencing was performed on CD4+ or CD8+ T cells sorted from blood, taken in a trial of the OX40 agonist ivuxolimab. Source of these receptors: an adult with an advanced solid tumor such as melanoma, head and neck, liver or kidney cancer.

The chain employs TRBV5-1 and TRBJ1-2; D uncertain. CDR1 is SGHRS and CDR2 is YFSETQ in the germline V gene. There are 13 residues in the CDR3. Trimming removed 4 bases at V and 2 bases at J, with 9 bases between. This chain's CDR3 is CASSAYGNYGYTF. Here the CDR3 DNA reads TGCGCCAGCAGCGCCTACGGGAACTATGGCTACACCTTC.

This chain uses TRBV4-1 with TRBJ1-5; tentatively, D is TRBD1 (5 bases). CDR1 and CDR2 from the germline V gene are MGHRA and YSYEKL. Trimming left V 3 bases short and J 7 bases short, with 10 bases between. The CDR3 is 13 amino acids. This chain's CDR3 is CASSQTREQPQHF. CDR3 sequence (DNA): TGCGCCAGCAGCCAGACCAGGGAACAGCCCCAGCATTTT.

The chain uses TRBV7-8 and TRBJ1-4; 10 nucleotides line up with TRBD1. This CDR3 is 16 amino acids long. The V gene end was trimmed by 3 bases and the J gene end by 8 bases; junction bases not matched to a gene: 9. Germline V gene sequence: CDR1 SGHVS, CDR2 FQNEAQ. CDR3 sequence: CASSLIAGTGVEKLFF. The CDR3, as DNA: TGTGCCAGCAGCTTGATTGCGGGGACAGGGGTAGAAAAACTGTTTTTT.

The chain couples TRBV2 to TRBJ2-3; 9 positions match TRBD1. Germline V gene lookup returns CDR1 SNHLY and CDR2 FYNNEI. The CDR3 consists of 13 residues. V shed 8 bases, J shed 6 bases, and the junction held 6 bases outside the gene matches. The CDR3 DNA is TGTGCCAGCCGGGACAGGGATTTGGATACGCAGTATTTT. It yields the protein CASRDRDLDTQYF.

This rearrangement joins TRBV7-8 to TRBJ2-2; tentatively, D is TRBD1 (5 bases). Germline V gene sequence: CDR1 SGHVS, CDR2 FQNEAQ. V was shortened by 4 bases and J by 3 bases, with 12 bases between the two germline ends. CDR3 length equals 15 residues. The CDR3 loop is CASSSARTYTGELFF. CDR3 DNA sequence: TGTGCCAGCAGCTCCGCCAGGACATACACCGGGGAGCTGTTTTTT.

The chain has TRBV25-1 and TRBJ2-7, with 8 bases matching TRBD1. The germline V gene encodes CDR1 MGHDK and CDR2 SYGVNS. The trim removed 3 bases at V and 3 bases at J, leaving 4 bases unmatched. CDR3 length: 14 amino acids. The CDR3 nucleotides read TGTGCCAGCAGTGAGACAGGGGAAATCTACGAGCAGTACTTC. Its protein product is CASSETGEIYEQYF.

This clone was picked up one time. CDR3 in amino acids: CASSPGGTSTDTQYF. As DNA, the CDR3 is TGTGCCAGCTCACCGGGGGGCACTAGCACAGATACGCAGTATTTT. The gene calls are TRBV18 and TRBJ2-3; D assignment may be TRBD1 or TRBD2 (6 bases each). Germline V gene data show CDR1 as KGHSH and CDR2 as LQKENI. The CDR3 totals 15 residues. Deletions cut 3 bases from V and 0 bases from J, with 10 bases between.

The rearrangement uses TRBV7-2 and TRBJ2-3; D uncertain. Germline lookup yields CDR1 SGHTA and CDR2 FQGNSA. The CDR3 is 12 residues long. The germline V and J ends were trimmed by 1 base and 3 bases, with 2 bases remaining between them. Here the CDR3 DNA reads TGTGCCAGCAGCTTAGAGACAGATACGCAGTATTTT. Its translation is CASSLETDTQYF.

The chain has TRBV5-1 and TRBJ1-1; 8 bases line up with TRBD1. The germline gives CDR1 SGHRS, CDR2 YFSETQ. With 3 bases clipped from V and 5 bases from J, the junction kept 15 bases outside the gene matches. This CDR3 contains 17 residues. The CDR3: CASSWGQAAVRRTEAFF. The CDR3 DNA reads as TGCGCCAGCAGCTGGGGACAGGCCGCAGTTAGGAGGACTGAAGCTTTCTTT.

The CDR3 is CASGGGTAANYGYTF. CDR3 nucleotide sequence: TGTGCCAGCGGGGGAGGGACAGCCGCTAACTATGGCTACACCTTC. The gene calls are TRBV2 and TRBJ1-2; TRBD1 agrees at 7 bases. The CDR3 spans 15 residues. The J segment lost 0 bases and the V segment lost 8 bases, leaving 9 bases of the junction unmatched. Per germline, CDR1 SNHLY and CDR2 FYNNEI.

V and J are TRBV5-1 and TRBJ2-2; D is perhaps TRBD2 (7 bases). The V gene's germline CDR1 is SGHRS and CDR2 YFSETQ. The CDR3 consists of 15 residues. V lost 4 bases to trimming and J lost 7 bases, with 17 bases between them. CDR3 in DNA: TGCGCCAGCAGCCCCCCGGCGGGGGCGGGCGGGGAGCTGTTTTTT. Translation gives CASSPPAGAGGELFF.

The chain links TRBV10-1 to TRBJ2-7; either TRBD1 or TRBD2 may fit D (5 bases each). The CDR3 runs 15 residues. Trimming stripped 5 bases from V and 4 bases from J, with 18 bases between. Germline V gene sequence: CDR1 WNHNN, CDR2 SYGVQD (reference sequence). CDR3 sequence (DNA): TGCGCCAGCAGTACTCGGGACGGGGCTCGTTACGAGCAGTACTTC. Its protein product is CASSTRDGARYEQYF.

The chain employs TRBV6-1 and TRBJ2-1, with 8 positions matching TRBD2. This CDR3 spans 14 amino acids. Unmatched junction bases numbered 8, after V lost 4 bases and J lost 9 bases. Per germline, CDR1 MNHNS and CDR2 SASEGT. CDR3 loop: CASSAGGDSVEQFF. In nucleotides, the CDR3 is TGTGCCAGCAGTGCGGGGGGGGATAGCGTTGAGCAGTTCTTC.